This paragraph reports one TCR beta chain. The sample comes from a study of blood T cell repertoires in COVID-19. Across the whole study: Samples taken during acute and convalescent COVID-19 were collected in the United States, Italy and Spain. Sample material is recorded as cDNA or gDNA derived from T cells, B-cell-depleted T cells, or PBMCs.

Germline lookup yields CDR1 MNHEY and CDR2 SMNVEV (reference sequence). V was clipped by 6 bases and J by 7 bases, with 18 bases between them. The CDR3 consists of 15 residues. Original data processing: Nucleated cell counts were estimated from reference gene primer amplification. Assay used: immunoSEQ multiplex PCR; TCRdb lists only in-frame clones, some missing. Clone size and the V and J calls come from that table; the DNA yielded D and trimming. The repertoire includes a few hundred thousand clones, over 75% of them detected once, and around 5.4% sits in the top ten. The receptor was isolated from a human donor in a cohort sampled during active COVID-19. The material sequenced was peripheral blood. The chain uses TRBV27 and TRBJ1-4; D is possibly TRBD1 (6 bases). The CDR3 region has the DNA TGTGCCAGCAGGCCCTCGAGGGGGAGGGGTGAAAAACTGTTTTTT. It encodes CASRPSRGRGEKLFF.